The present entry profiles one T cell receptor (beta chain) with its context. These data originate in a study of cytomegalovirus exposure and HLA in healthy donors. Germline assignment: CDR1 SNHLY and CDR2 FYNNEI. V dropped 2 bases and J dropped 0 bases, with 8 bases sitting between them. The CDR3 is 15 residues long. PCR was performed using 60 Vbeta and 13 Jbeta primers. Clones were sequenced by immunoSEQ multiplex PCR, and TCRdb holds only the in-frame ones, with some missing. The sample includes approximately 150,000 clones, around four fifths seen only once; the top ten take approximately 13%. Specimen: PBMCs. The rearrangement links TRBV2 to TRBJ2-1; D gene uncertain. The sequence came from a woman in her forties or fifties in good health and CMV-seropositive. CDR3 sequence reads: CASSELESSYNEQFF. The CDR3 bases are TGTGCCAGCAGTGAACTGGAGAGCTCCTACAATGAGCAGTTCTTC. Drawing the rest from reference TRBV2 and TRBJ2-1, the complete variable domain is EPEVTQTPSHQVTQMGQEVILRCVPISNHLYFYWYRQILGQKVEFLVSFYNNEISEKSEIFDDQFSVERPDGSNFTLKIRSTKLEDSAMYFCASSELESSYNEQFFGPGTRLTVL.